These 25 T cell receptor beta chains were all obtained from the same sample, sequenced in a study of CD8 T cells in ankylosing spondylitis. Their recognized antigens are unknown. Study results and limitations: Ankylosing spondylitis blood seemed to carry a telltale TCR beta motif made of roughly eight highly homologous variants.

TCRdb re-called the 5' RACE reads through MiXCR, storing one row per CDR3 protein. The sample contains roughly 670,000 distinct CDR3 sequences, about 20% of which appear only once. Specimen: blood, either unsorted or a sorted T cell fraction (not recorded which). These receptors all come from a male donor with ankylosing spondylitis.

This CDR3 reads CASTLTSGTEQFF. CDR3 DNA sequence: TGTGCCAGCACGTTGACTAGCGGCACTGAGCAGTTCTTC. The rearrangement uses TRBV6-2 or TRBV6-3 and TRBJ2-1, with 9 bases matching TRBD2. Germline CDR1 and CDR2: MNHEY and SVGEGT. This CDR3 has 13 amino acids. V trimming: 7 bases; J trimming: 9 bases; junction bases outside the gene matches: 7.

The chain carries TRBV15 and TRBJ2-7; D is ambiguous. CDR1 and CDR2 (germline): LNHNV, YYDKDF (reference sequence). V lost 0 bases and J 2 bases, leaving 5 bases between the germline ends. The CDR3 is 13 amino acids. CDR3 amino acids: CATSRDGAYEQYF. The CDR3 DNA follows: TGTGCCACCAGCAGAGATGGTGCCTACGAGCAGTACTTC.

The CDR3 sequence is CASSPSGAPYGYTF. The CDR3 nucleotides read TGTGCCAGCAGCCCCTCCGGGGCCCCCTATGGCTACACCTTC. The chain is built from TRBV3-1 and TRBJ1-2, with D maybe TRBD1 (5 bases). Germline CDR1 LGHDT, CDR2 YNNKEL (reference sequence). This CDR3 contains 14 residues. V lost 4 bases and J 4 bases, leaving 13 bases between the germline ends.

This rearrangement joins TRBV5-1 to TRBJ1-4, with TRBD1 matching 7 bases. With 1 base clipped from V and 1 base from J, the junction kept 7 bases outside the gene matches. Germline CDR1 and CDR2: SGHRS and YFSETQ. The CDR3 runs to 17 residues. The CDR3 loop reads CASSLRGGRGTNEKLFF. The CDR3 DNA reads as TGCGCCAGCAGCTTGAGAGGGGGCAGGGGAACTAATGAAAAACTGTTTTTT. Looking up the rest from reference TRBV5-1 and TRBJ1-4 gives the full variable domain: KAGVTQTPRYLIKTRGQQVTLSCSPISGHRSVSWYQQTPGQGLQFLFEYFSETQRNKGNFPGRFSGRQFSNSRSEMNVSTLELGDSALYLCASSLRGGRGTNEKLFFGSGTQLSVL.

This clonotype has more than one count but fewer than ten. The rearrangement joins TRBV16 to TRBJ2-1; D gene uncertain. CDR3 length equals 14 residues. Germline assignment: CDR1 KGHSY and CDR2 FQNENV. The V end lost 0 bases, the J end lost 7 bases, and 10 bases lay between the germline ends. In DNA form, the CDR3 reads TGTGCCAGCAGCCAATCGGCAGTCTCAAATGAGCAGTTCTTC. It yields the protein CASSQSAVSNEQFF.

The chain carries TRBV6-4 and TRBJ1-2; D uncertain. The CDR3 sequence is 16 residues long. Germline V lookup: CDR1 MRHNA, CDR2 SNTAGT. V was trimmed by 6 bases and J by 0 bases, leaving 17 bases between them. The CDR3 DNA reads TGTGCCAGCAGAGAACGCCGACGGAGGACTAACTATGGCTACACCTTC. It yields the protein CASRERRRRTNYGYTF.

V and J are TRBV4-3 and TRBJ2-1, with D unresolved. CDR1 is LGHNA, CDR2 YSLEER, per germline. The CDR3 length is 16 residues. Trimming cost V 4 bases and J 6 bases, with 19 bases left between them. The CDR3 bases are TGCGCCAGCAGCCGCACCCTAGACCCACTAAGCAATGAGCAGTTCTTC. This translates into CASSRTLDPLSNEQFF.

The rearrangement joins TRBV12-3 or TRBV12-4 to TRBJ1-3; D is undetermined. This CDR3 comprises 14 residues. V lost 8 bases and J 0 bases, leaving 11 bases between the germline ends. The CDR3 region has the DNA TGTGCCAGCCAAAAGGGAGTCTCTGGAAACACCATATATTTT. Translating it yields CASQKGVSGNTIYF.

The rearrangement joins TRBV29-1 to TRBJ2-2; TRBD1 matches at 7 bases. This CDR3 is built from 14 residues. V gave up 6 bases and J gave up 0 bases; unmatched junction bases: 4. Germline V gene lookup returns CDR1 SQVTM and CDR2 ANQGSEA. The CDR3: CSVRRGTNTGELFF. The CDR3 DNA follows: TGCAGCGTCCGCAGGGGGACGAACACCGGGGAGCTGTTTTTT.

There are a few counts of this clonotype. The rearrangement joins TRBV12-3 or TRBV12-4 to TRBJ2-1; 7 bases are a match to TRBD1. This CDR3 contains 15 residues. V trimming: 3 bases; J trimming: 4 bases; junction bases outside the gene matches: 6. In DNA form, the CDR3 reads TGTGCCAGCAGTTTTGGGGACAGCATATACAATGAGCAGTTCTTC. Protein: CASSFGDSIYNEQFF.

In this sample, this clonotype turned up a few times. This chain links TRBV12-3 or TRBV12-4 with TRBJ1-4, with TRBD1 matching over 7 bases. After removal of 5 bases from V and 7 bases from J, the junction contained 7 bases not matched to a gene. The CDR3 sequence is 14 residues long. The CDR3 DNA is TGTGCCAGCAGTGTTACAGGGGTGGGTGAAAAACTGTTTTTT. Encoded protein: CASSVTGVGEKLFF.

This clonotype came up once. V is TRBV29-1 and J is TRBJ2-1; no definite D call. The length of the CDR3 is 11 residues. The V gene lost 4 bases and the J gene lost 6 bases, with 7 bases spanning the gap. Per germline, CDR1 SQVTM and CDR2 ANQGSEA. The CDR3 protein is CSVVPSNEQFF. CDR3 bases: TGCAGCGTTGTTCCAAGCAATGAGCAGTTCTTC.

The rearrangement uses TRBV5-1 and TRBJ2-3; possibly TRBD2 for D (5 bases). Trimming stripped 2 bases from V and 4 bases from J, with 17 bases between. This CDR3 has 16 residues. CDR1 and CDR2 (germline): SGHRS, YFSETQ. In nucleotides, the CDR3 is TGCGCCAGCAGCTTCTGGGCGGGCGTGGCGGCAGATACGCAGTATTTT. Its protein is CASSFWAGVAADTQYF.

This chain connects TRBV7-2 to TRBJ2-3; D is unclear. V gave up 1 base and J gave up 0 bases, with 8 bases separating them. CDR3 length equals 15 residues. Germline CDR1 and CDR2: SGHTA and FQGNSA. DNA for the CDR3: TGTGCCAGCAGCTTAGTTGCTACTAGCACAGATACGCAGTATTTT. Its translation: CASSLVATSTDTQYF.

In this sample, this clonotype turned up a few times. The gene calls are TRBV27 and TRBJ2-1, with TRBD2 matching over 8 bases. V dropped 4 bases and J dropped 4; count of bases not matched to a gene: 12. Germline CDR1 MNHEY, CDR2 SMNVEV (reference sequence). This CDR3 is 17 amino acids long. The CDR3 here is CASSSPSGSGEYNEQFF. CDR3 DNA: TGTGCCAGCAGTTCCCCCTCGGGTAGCGGGGAGTACAATGAGCAGTTCTTC.

The V call is TRBV6-5, the J call TRBJ2-2; D is uncertain. CDR3 length: 16 residues. Germline values: CDR1 MNHEY, CDR2 SVGAGI. The V end was cut by 2 bases, the J end by 1 base, with 11 bases between. The CDR3 reads CASSYGLEGNTGELFF. DNA of the CDR3: TGTGCCAGCAGTTACGGGCTTGAAGGGAACACCGGGGAGCTGTTTTTT.

This clonotype was counted between two and nine times. V is TRBV9 and J is TRBJ1-3, with D perhaps matching TRBD1 (6 bases). Trimming cost V 0 bases and J 6 bases, with 19 bases left between them. CDR3 length: 17 amino acids. The germline V gene encodes CDR1 SGDLS and CDR2 YYNGEE. The DNA for the CDR3 is TGTGCCAGCAGCGTAGATCCGGGGGACAAGCTGGAAAACACCATATATTTT. The encoded protein is CASSVDPGDKLENTIYF.

This clonotype occurred once. The rearrangement uses TRBV30 and TRBJ1-1; D is perhaps TRBD1 (5 bases). This CDR3 has 15 amino acids. The ends were cut back, 0 bases at V and 2 bases at J, with 13 bases in the middle. CDR1 and CDR2 from the germline V gene are GTSNPN and SVGIG (reference sequence). CDR3 protein: CAWSVLGPPNTEAFF. The CDR3 DNA follows: TGTGCCTGGAGTGTACTGGGGCCACCTAACACTGAAGCTTTCTTT.

This chain uses TRBV7-2 with TRBJ2-1, with 10 nucleotides matching TRBD2. V shed 3 bases and J 6 bases; nucleotides not matched to a gene: 8. This CDR3 is built from 16 residues. CDR1 and CDR2 (germline): SGHTA, FQGNSA. CDR3 residues: CASSFSPLAGANEQFF. DNA of the CDR3: TGTGCCAGCAGCTTTAGTCCTCTAGCGGGAGCCAATGAGCAGTTCTTC.

This sequence joins TRBV12-3 or TRBV12-4 and TRBJ2-3; 7 nucleotides align to TRBD1. V gave up 3 bases and J gave up 2 bases; unmatched junction bases: 5. The CDR3 is 15 residues long. CDR3: CASSFAGGTTDTQYF. The CDR3 region has the DNA TGTGCCAGCAGTTTTGCAGGGGGAACCACAGATACGCAGTATTTT.

This clonotype showed up just a few times. The chain recombines TRBV5-1 with TRBJ2-3; D is perhaps TRBD1 (6 bases). The CDR3 runs to 15 residues. V was pared by 6 bases and J by 4 bases, with 18 bases between. Germline V gene sequence: CDR1 SGHRS, CDR2 YFSETQ. The CDR3 region is CASTPGAGLADTQYF. The CDR3 DNA reads as TGCGCCAGCACCCCAGGGGCAGGGCTGGCAGATACGCAGTATTTT.

This clonotype turned up a few times. V and J are TRBV5-8 and TRBJ2-7, with D perhaps being TRBD1 or TRBD2 (6 bases each). CDR3 length: 12 residues. Germline V gene lookup returns CDR1 SGHTS and CDR2 YDEGEE. V was trimmed by 3 bases and J by 8 bases, leaving 12 bases between them. The CDR3: CASSYEGGQQYF. Written as DNA, the CDR3 is TGTGCCAGCAGCTACGAGGGGGGTCAGCAGTACTTC. Full variable domain (missing parts from reference TRBV5-8 and TRBJ2-7): EAGVTQSPTHLIKTRGQQATLRCSPISGHTSVYWYQQALGLGLQFLLWYDEGEERNRGNFPPRFSGRQFPNYSSELNVNALELEDSALYLCASSYEGGQQYFGPGTRLTVT.

There are a few counts of this clonotype. The chain joins TRBV29-1 to TRBJ1-1, with D tentatively TRBD1 (5 bases). Germline V gene sequence: CDR1 SQVTM, CDR2 ANQGSEA. The CDR3 spans 12 residues. V lost 1 base, J lost 10 bases, and 13 bases lay in between. The CDR3 DNA reads TGCAGCGTTGAAGGGCAGGGCCTGGCAGCTTTCTTT. This gives the protein CSVEGQGLAAFF. Full variable domain (rest looked up from reference TRBV29-1 and TRBJ1-1): SAVISQKPSRDICQRGTSLTIQCQVDSQVTMMFWYRQQPGQSLTLIATANQGSEATYESGFVIDKFPISRPNLTFSTLTVSNMSPEDSSIYLCSVEGQGLAAFFGQGTRLTVV.

This rearrangement joins TRBV10-3 to TRBJ2-1; D is ambiguous. There are 11 residues in the CDR3. Per the germline V gene, CDR1 is ENHRY and CDR2 is SYGVKD. Trimming took 3 bases from V and 8 from J, leaving 5 bases between them. CDR3 in DNA: TGTGCCATCAGTGATAACGATGAGCAGTTCTTC. Its protein is CAISDNDEQFF.

V usage is TRBV12-3 or TRBV12-4 and J usage is TRBJ1-5; D perhaps matches TRBD1 (6 bases). Trimming removed 4 bases from V and 4 bases from J, with 35 bases in between. This CDR3 comprises 22 residues. The CDR3 spells CASSSGVWGSGGPSLGNQPQHF. The DNA of the CDR3 is TGTGCCAGCAGTTCAGGGGTATGGGGCTCCGGGGGACCATCCCTGGGGAATCAGCCCCAGCATTTT.